This TCR beta chain was observed in a study of T cell clonotyping in hematopoietic cell transplantation. Some clones are missing from TCRdb's copy, which holds only in-frame ones; the method was immunoSEQ multiplex PCR. Of some 8,700 clones listed, about four fifths are singletons. The CDR3 sequence is 17 residues long. V lost 6 bases and J lost 0; bases outside the gene matches: 7. Germline CDR1 is SGHTA and CDR2 is FQGTGA. This sample comprised peripheral blood mononuclear cells, obtained 180 days after allogeneic stem cell transplant. This clonotype was sampled from a female patient aged 45-60 years who had an allogeneic stem cell transplant from an unrelated donor, so the T cells may come from the graft donor. Some clones in this sample may be carry-over from other donors' samples. The V and J genes are TRBV7-3 and TRBJ2-6, with 8 bases lining up with TRBD1. The CDR3: CASRSGTGPSGANVLTF. The CDR3, as DNA: TGTGCCAGCAGGTCCGGGACAGGACCCTCTGGGGCCAACGTCCTGACTTTC. The full variable domain, in which reference TRBV7-3 and TRBJ2-6 provide the parts outside the CDR3, is GAGVSQTPSNKVTEKGKYVELRCDPISGHTALYWYRQSLGQGPEFLIYFQGTGAADDSGLPNDRFFAVRPEGSVSTLKIQRTERGDSAVYLCASRSGTGPSGANVLTFGAGSRLTVL.